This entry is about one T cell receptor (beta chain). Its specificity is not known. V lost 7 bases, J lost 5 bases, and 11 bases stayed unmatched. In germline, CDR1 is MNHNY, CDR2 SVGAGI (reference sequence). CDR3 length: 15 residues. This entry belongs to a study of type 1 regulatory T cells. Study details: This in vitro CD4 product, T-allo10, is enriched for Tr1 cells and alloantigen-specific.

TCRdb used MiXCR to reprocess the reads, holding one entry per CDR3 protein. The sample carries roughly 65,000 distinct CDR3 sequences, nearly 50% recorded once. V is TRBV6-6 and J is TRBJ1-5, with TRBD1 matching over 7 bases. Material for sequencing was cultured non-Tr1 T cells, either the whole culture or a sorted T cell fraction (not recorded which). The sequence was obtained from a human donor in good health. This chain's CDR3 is CASIAPPGGDQPQHF. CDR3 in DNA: TGTGCCAGCATCGCTCCCCCAGGGGGAGATCAGCCCCAGCATTTT.